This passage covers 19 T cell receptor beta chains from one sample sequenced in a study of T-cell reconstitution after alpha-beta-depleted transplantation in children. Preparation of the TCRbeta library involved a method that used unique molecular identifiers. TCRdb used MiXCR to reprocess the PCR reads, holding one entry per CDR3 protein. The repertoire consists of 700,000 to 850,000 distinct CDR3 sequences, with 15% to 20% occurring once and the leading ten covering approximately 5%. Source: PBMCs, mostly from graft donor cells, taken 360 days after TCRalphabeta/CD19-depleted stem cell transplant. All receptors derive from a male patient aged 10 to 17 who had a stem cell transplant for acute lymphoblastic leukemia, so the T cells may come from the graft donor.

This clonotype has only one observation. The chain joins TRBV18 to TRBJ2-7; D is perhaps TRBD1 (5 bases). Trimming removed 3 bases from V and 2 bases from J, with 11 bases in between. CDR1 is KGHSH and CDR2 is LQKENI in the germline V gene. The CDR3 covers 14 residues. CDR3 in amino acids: CASSPSQGTYEQYF. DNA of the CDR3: TGTGCCAGCTCACCCAGCCAGGGTACCTACGAGCAGTACTTC.

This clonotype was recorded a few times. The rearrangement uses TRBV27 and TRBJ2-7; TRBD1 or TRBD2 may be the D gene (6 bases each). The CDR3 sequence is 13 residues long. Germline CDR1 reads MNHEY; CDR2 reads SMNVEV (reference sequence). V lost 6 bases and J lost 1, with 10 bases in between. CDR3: CASRRGLSYEQYF. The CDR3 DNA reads TGTGCCAGCAGACGGGGGCTTTCCTACGAGCAGTACTTC.

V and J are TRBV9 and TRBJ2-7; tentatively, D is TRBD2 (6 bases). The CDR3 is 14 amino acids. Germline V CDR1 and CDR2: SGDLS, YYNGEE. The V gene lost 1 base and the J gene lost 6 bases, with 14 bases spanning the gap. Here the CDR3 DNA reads TGTGCCAGCAGCGTAACGCTAGCGACGGGCGAGCAGTACTTC. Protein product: CASSVTLATGEQYF.

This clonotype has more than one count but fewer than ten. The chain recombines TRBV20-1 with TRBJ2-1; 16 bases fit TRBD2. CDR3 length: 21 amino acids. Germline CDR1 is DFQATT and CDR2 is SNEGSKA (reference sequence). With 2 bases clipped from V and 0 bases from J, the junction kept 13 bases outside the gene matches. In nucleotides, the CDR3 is TGCAGTGCTAGACTAGGTACAGGGACTAGCGGGAGGGCCTTCTCCTACAATGAGCAGTTCTTC. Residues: CSARLGTGTSGRAFSYNEQFF.

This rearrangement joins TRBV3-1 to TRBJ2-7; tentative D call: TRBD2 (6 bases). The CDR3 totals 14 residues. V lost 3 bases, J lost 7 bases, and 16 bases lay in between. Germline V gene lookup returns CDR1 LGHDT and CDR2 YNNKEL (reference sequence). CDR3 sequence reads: CASSQRGGAEEQYF. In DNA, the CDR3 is TGTGCCAGCAGCCAGCGAGGAGGGGCGGAGGAGCAGTACTTC.

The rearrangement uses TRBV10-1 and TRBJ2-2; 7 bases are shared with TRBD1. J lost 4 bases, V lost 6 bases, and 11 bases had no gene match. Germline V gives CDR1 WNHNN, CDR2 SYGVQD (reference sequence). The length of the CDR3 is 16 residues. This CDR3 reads CASSDMTGTSTGELFF. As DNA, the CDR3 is TGCGCCAGCAGCGATATGACAGGGACGTCCACCGGGGAGCTGTTTTTT.

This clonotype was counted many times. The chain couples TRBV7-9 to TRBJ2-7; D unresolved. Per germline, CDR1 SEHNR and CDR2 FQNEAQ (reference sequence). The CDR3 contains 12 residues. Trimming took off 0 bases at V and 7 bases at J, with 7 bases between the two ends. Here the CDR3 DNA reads TGTGCCAGCAGCTTAGCGAACAGAGAGCAGTACTTC. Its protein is CASSLANREQYF.

The CDR3 region is CASSLVTGTAKNIQYF. DNA for the CDR3: TGTGCCAGCAGCTTGGTTACGGGAACGGCCAAAAACATTCAGTACTTC. The chain carries TRBV5-5 and TRBJ2-4; D may be TRBD2 (5 bases). Germline loops: CDR1 SGHKS, CDR2 YYEKEE (reference sequence). The V gene lost 0 bases and the J gene lost 1 base, with 11 bases spanning the gap. The CDR3 length is 16 residues.

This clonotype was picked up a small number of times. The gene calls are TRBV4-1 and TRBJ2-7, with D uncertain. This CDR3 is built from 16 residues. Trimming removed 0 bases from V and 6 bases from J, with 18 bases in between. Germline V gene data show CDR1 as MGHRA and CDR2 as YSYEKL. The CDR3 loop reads CASSQEKGRSTGEQYF. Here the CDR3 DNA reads TGCGCCAGCAGCCAAGAGAAAGGGCGGTCTACGGGCGAGCAGTACTTC.

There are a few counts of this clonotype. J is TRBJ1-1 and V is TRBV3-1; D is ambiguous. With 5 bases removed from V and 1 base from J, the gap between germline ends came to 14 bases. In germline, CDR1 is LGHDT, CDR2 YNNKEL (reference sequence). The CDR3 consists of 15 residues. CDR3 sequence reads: CASSRTDGWNTEAFF. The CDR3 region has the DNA TGTGCCAGCAGCAGGACGGACGGTTGGAACACTGAAGCTTTCTTT.

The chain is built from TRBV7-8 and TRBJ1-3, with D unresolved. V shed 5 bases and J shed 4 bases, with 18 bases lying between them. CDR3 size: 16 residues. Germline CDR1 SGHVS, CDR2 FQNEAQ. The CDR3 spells CASSQGWGTRGNTIYF. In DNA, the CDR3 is TGTGCCAGCAGCCAAGGATGGGGAACTCGAGGAAACACCATATATTTT. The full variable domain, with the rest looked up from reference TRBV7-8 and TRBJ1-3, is GAGVSQSPRYKVAKRGQDVALRCDPISGHVSLFWYQQALGQGPEFLTYFQNEAQLDKSGLPSDRFFAERPEGSVSTLKIQRTQQEDSAVYLCASSQGWGTRGNTIYFGEGSWLTVV.

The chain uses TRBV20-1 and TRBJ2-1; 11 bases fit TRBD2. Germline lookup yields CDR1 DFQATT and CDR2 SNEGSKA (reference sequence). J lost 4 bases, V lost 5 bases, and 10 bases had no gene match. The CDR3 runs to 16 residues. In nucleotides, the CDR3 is TGCAGTGCTCGTTCCCCGGGACTAGCGGTATACAATGAGCAGTTCTTC. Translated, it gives CSARSPGLAVYNEQFF.

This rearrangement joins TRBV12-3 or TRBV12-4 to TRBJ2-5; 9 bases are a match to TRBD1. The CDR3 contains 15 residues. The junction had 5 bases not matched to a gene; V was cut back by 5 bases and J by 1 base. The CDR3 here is CASSNRDRVQETQYF. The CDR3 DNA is TGTGCCAGCAGTAACAGGGACAGGGTCCAAGAGACCCAGTACTTC.

CDR3 nucleotide sequence: TGTGCCATCAGTGAGCCTATCGGAGGGTACGAGCAGTACTTC. This gives the protein CAISEPIGGYEQYF. V is TRBV10-3 and J is TRBJ2-7, with D possibly matching TRBD2 (6 bases). There are 14 residues in the CDR3. Trimming shortened V by 2 bases and J by 4 bases, and 12 bases separated the two germline ends. CDR1 and CDR2 from the germline V gene are ENHRY and SYGVKD.

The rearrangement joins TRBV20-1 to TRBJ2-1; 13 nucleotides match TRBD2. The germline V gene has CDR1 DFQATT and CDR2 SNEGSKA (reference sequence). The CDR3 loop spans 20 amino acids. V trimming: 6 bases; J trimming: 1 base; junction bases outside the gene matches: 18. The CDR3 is CSARTRTSGSSWGSYNEQFF. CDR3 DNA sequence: TGCAGTGCGCGGACACGGACTAGCGGGAGCAGTTGGGGTTCCTACAATGAGCAGTTCTTC.

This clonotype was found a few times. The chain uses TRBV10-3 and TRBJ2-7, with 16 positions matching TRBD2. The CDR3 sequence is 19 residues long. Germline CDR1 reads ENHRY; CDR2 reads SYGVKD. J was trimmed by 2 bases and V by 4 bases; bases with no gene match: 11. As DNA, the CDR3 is TGTGCCATCAGTGGACCGGGACTAGCGGGAGGGCGTGGAACCTACGAGCAGTACTTC. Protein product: CAISGPGLAGGRGTYEQYF.

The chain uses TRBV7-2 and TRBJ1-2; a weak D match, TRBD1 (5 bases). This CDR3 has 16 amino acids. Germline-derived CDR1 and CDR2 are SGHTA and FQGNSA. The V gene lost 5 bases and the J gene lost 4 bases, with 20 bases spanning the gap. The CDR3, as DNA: TGTGCCAGCAGCCTTCCCGCCCGGGGGGGGAGCTATGGCTACACCTTC. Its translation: CASSLPARGGSYGYTF.

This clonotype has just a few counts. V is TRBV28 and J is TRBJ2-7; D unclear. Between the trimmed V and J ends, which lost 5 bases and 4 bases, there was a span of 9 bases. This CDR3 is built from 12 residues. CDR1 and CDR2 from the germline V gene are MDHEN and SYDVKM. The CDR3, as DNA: TGTGCCAGCAGTATGACCCTTTACGAGCAGTACTTC. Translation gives CASSMTLYEQYF.

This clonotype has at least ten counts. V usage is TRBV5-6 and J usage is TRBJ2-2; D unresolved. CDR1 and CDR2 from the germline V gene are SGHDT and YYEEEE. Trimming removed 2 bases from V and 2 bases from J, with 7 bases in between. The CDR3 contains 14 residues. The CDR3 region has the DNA TGTGCCAGCAGCTTTCTGGGAAACACCGGGGAGCTGTTTTTT. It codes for CASSFLGNTGELFF.